One and the same sample provided the 17 T cell receptor beta chains below, sequenced in a study of cytomegalovirus exposure and HLA in healthy donors (dated by TCRdb to about 2017). Library preparation was by the immunoSEQ multiplex PCR assay. The source is immuneACCESS, and TCRdb retained only in-frame sequences with V and J called. Part of the clones is not carried over; for the studies checked, unresolved V genes explain less than half of this, and the remainder is unexplained. The sample has about 160,000 clones on record, roughly 91% of them singletons. The top ten clonotypes cover about a tenth of the sample. The sequenced sample consisted of PBMCs. The receptors were gathered from a young woman in good health and CMV-seropositive.

The chain uses TRBV7-3 and TRBJ2-3, with D hard to call. V lost 5 bases and J 4 bases, leaving 10 bases between the germline ends. The CDR3 runs 13 residues. In germline, CDR1 is SGHTA, CDR2 FQGTGA. CDR3 nucleotide sequence: TGTGCCAGCAGCGATGACCTAGCAGATACGCAGTATTTT. Its translation: CASSDDLADTQYF.

The chain recombines TRBV19 with TRBJ1-2; a weak D match, TRBD1 (6 bases). The CDR3 length is 13 residues. CDR1 is LNHDA and CDR2 is SQIVND in the germline V gene (reference sequence). The V end was cut by 8 bases, the J end by 5 bases, with 15 bases between. In DNA, the CDR3 is TGTGCCAGTGCAGGGGCCCCATTGTATGGCTACACCTTC. This sequence encodes CASAGAPLYGYTF.

This clone was seen just once. The chain recombines TRBV20-1 with TRBJ2-5; D remains unclear. Germline CDR1 reads DFQATT; CDR2 reads SNEGSKA (reference sequence). This CDR3 comprises 11 residues. V dropped 5 bases and J dropped 5 bases, with 9 bases sitting between them. CDR3 sequence: CSAGQRETQYF. Written as DNA, the CDR3 is TGCAGTGCTGGGCAAAGGGAGACCCAGTACTTC.

The rearrangement uses TRBV5-6 and TRBJ2-5; D not resolved. Per germline, CDR1 SGHDT and CDR2 YYEEEE. V was clipped by 1 base and J by 1 base, with 5 bases between them. The CDR3 spans 13 residues. The CDR3 loop is CASSLPFQETQYF. The CDR3 region has the DNA TGTGCCAGCAGCTTGCCTTTCCAAGAGACCCAGTACTTC.

V is TRBV19 and J is TRBJ2-1; D gene ambiguous. The germline V gene has CDR1 LNHDA and CDR2 SQIVND (reference sequence). Trimming left V 5 bases short and J 9 bases short, with 11 bases between. The length of the CDR3 is 12 residues. As DNA, the CDR3 is TGTGCCAGTAGTTGGCAGGTTGGTGAGCAGTTCTTC. Its protein is CASSWQVGEQFF.

The chain combines TRBV6-5 with TRBJ2-1; TRBD2 aligns across 8 bases. V lost 4 bases and J lost 7; bases outside the gene matches: 12. The CDR3 sequence is 16 residues long. CDR1 MNHEY and CDR2 SVGAGI come from the germline V gene. CDR3 in amino acids: CASSFLASGRNNEQFF. CDR3 coding DNA: TGTGCCAGCAGTTTCCTGGCCAGCGGGAGAAATAATGAGCAGTTCTTC.

This clone was detected once. The V call is TRBV5-1, the J call TRBJ2-3, with 9 bases aligning to TRBD1. Germline V gene sequence: CDR1 SGHRS, CDR2 YFSETQ. J lost 0 bases, V lost 2 bases, and 7 bases had no gene match. The length of the CDR3 is 17 residues. The CDR3 DNA reads as TGCGCCAGCAGCTTCACAGGGGGCCCACTTAGCACAGATACGCAGTATTTT. It codes for CASSFTGGPLSTDTQYF.

V usage is TRBV12-5 and J usage is TRBJ2-1, with a tentative D call TRBD2 (6 bases). From germline, CDR1 is LGHNT and CDR2 FRNRAP. The CDR3 contains 15 residues. Trimming removed 0 bases at V and 9 bases at J, with 15 bases between. The CDR3 reads CASGLVSGRLSEQFF. In nucleotides, the CDR3 is TGTGCTAGTGGTTTGGTAAGTGGGAGGTTGAGTGAGCAGTTCTTC.

V and J are TRBV19 and TRBJ1-1; D gene unclear. Looked up from germline, CDR1 is LNHDA and CDR2 is SQIVND (reference sequence). The CDR3 is 13 residues long. Trimming stripped 3 bases from V and 0 bases from J, with 5 bases between. CDR3 loop: CASSIYMNTEAFF. The CDR3 DNA sequence: TGTGCCAGTAGTATTTATATGAACACTGAAGCTTTCTTT.

J is TRBJ2-1 and V is TRBV27; 8 nucleotides agree with TRBD2. V was clipped by 2 bases and J by 4 bases; unmatched bases: 4. Germline assignment: CDR1 MNHEY and CDR2 SMNVEV (reference sequence). CDR3 length: 15 amino acids. The CDR3 sequence is CASSLETSAYNEQFF. DNA for the CDR3: TGTGCCAGCAGTTTAGAGACTAGCGCTTACAATGAGCAGTTCTTC.

This chain links TRBV14 with TRBJ2-7; 10 bases agree with TRBD1. The CDR3 has 14 amino acids. Germline V gene data show CDR1 as SGHDN and CDR2 as FVKESK. The V gene end was trimmed by 3 bases and the J gene end by 5 bases; junction bases not matched to a gene: 4. The CDR3 loop reads CASSQGQGFNEQYF. Here the CDR3 DNA reads TGTGCCAGCAGCCAGGGACAGGGGTTCAACGAGCAGTACTTC.

This clone was detected only a few times. CDR3 residues: CASRDRANQPQHF. The CDR3, as DNA: TGTGCCAGCCGAGACAGGGCGAATCAGCCCCAGCATTTT. This chain uses TRBV19 with TRBJ1-5; 7 bases are shared with TRBD1. The V gene's germline CDR1 is LNHDA and CDR2 SQIVND (reference sequence). V was pared by 9 bases and J by 4 bases, with 6 bases of the junction left unmatched. There are 13 residues in the CDR3.

This clone is a singleton in its sample. V and J are TRBV7-2 and TRBJ2-3; weak D call: TRBD2 (5 bases). V was clipped by 2 bases and J by 1 base, with 7 bases between them. Germline CDR1 reads SGHTA; CDR2 reads FQGNSA. The CDR3 runs to 14 residues. CDR3 coding DNA: TGTGCCAGCAGCTTACTAGCTCGCACAGATACGCAGTATTTT. Its protein is CASSLLARTDTQYF.

The chain links TRBV18 to TRBJ2-2; perhaps TRBD2 as D (6 bases). Per the germline V gene, CDR1 is KGHSH and CDR2 is LQKENI. This CDR3 contains 17 residues. Trimming left V 1 base short and J 0 bases short, with 12 bases between. Here the CDR3 DNA reads TGTGCCAGCTCACCACGGGTGGCGGGGACGAACACCGGGGAGCTGTTTTTT. It translates to CASSPRVAGTNTGELFF.

V and J are TRBV6-6 and TRBJ2-5; 8 positions agree with TRBD1. The V gene's germline CDR1 is MNHNY and CDR2 SVGAGI (reference sequence). V trimming: 7 bases; J trimming: 4 bases; junction bases outside the gene matches: 8. CDR3 length equals 14 residues. The CDR3, as DNA: TGTGCCAGCAACGACCAAGGACAGGGAGAGACCCAGTACTTC. Its translation: CASNDQGQGETQYF.

The rearrangement links TRBV6-4 to TRBJ2-7, with D possibly matching TRBD2 (5 bases). The CDR3 loop spans 14 amino acids. V was shortened by 3 bases and J by 5 bases, with 14 bases between the two germline ends. Germline V gene lookup returns CDR1 MRHNA and CDR2 SNTAGT. CDR3 coding DNA: TGTGCCAGCAGTGAGAGTGGGAGCAGTGACGAGCAGTACTTC. The encoded protein is CASSESGSSDEQYF.

The V call is TRBV28, the J call TRBJ1-2, with TRBD1 as a possible D gene (6 bases). V lost 6 bases and J lost 11, with 22 bases in between. Germline values: CDR1 MDHEN, CDR2 SYDVKM. The CDR3 has 14 residues. Written as DNA, the CDR3 is TGTGCCAGCAGCCCCTCCAACACACCAAGGGGGTACACCTTC. Its translation is CASSPSNTPRGYTF.